This entry lists 29 T cell receptor beta chains sequenced from one sample in a study of T cells after yellow fever vaccination. Using its own MiXCR run on the 5' RACE reads, TCRdb lists one record per CDR3 protein. The sample yields 510,000 or so distinct CDR3 sequences, about 19% seen once. Material: PBMCs, obtained 15 days after the yellow fever booster vaccination. The receptors stem from a man aged 25-45 years who received the YFV17D yellow fever vaccine.

This clonotype was observed a handful of times. The gene calls are TRBV7-3 and TRBJ2-7, with TRBD2 matching over 8 bases. V trimming: 2 bases; J trimming: 4 bases; junction bases outside the gene matches: 7. CDR1 and CDR2 (germline): SGHTA, FQGTGA. The CDR3 spans 15 residues. CDR3 in DNA: TGTGCCAGCAGCTTAGAAGGTAGCGGGATTTACGAGCAGTACTTC. Its translation is CASSLEGSGIYEQYF. The full variable domain, with the rest looked up from reference TRBV7-3 and TRBJ2-7, is GAGVSQTPSNKVTEKGKYVELRCDPISGHTALYWYRQSLGQGPEFLIYFQGTGAADDSGLPNDRFFAVRPEGSVSTLKIQRTERGDSAVYLCASSLEGSGIYEQYFGPGTRLTVT.

This chain joins TRBV6-5 and TRBJ2-3; D is unresolved. CDR3 size: 14 residues. CDR1 and CDR2 (germline): MNHEY, SVGAGI. Deletions cut 10 bases from V and 0 bases from J, with 14 bases between. The CDR3 bases are TGTGCCACCGAGTTGGGGTTTAGCACAGATACGCAGTATTTT. It codes for CATELGFSTDTQYF.

The rearrangement joins TRBV4-3 to TRBJ2-7; D is perhaps TRBD1 (6 bases). This CDR3 spans 16 amino acids. Germline CDR1 and CDR2: LGHNA and YSLEER. V gave up 0 bases and J gave up 2 bases, with 14 bases separating them. Written as DNA, the CDR3 is TGCGCCAGCAGCCAAGATGCGAACAGGGCTGCCTACGAGCAGTACTTC. Translation gives CASSQDANRAAYEQYF.

CDR3 region: CSVDAGQGFGEQYF. For the CDR3, the DNA is TGCAGCGTAGACGCGGGACAGGGATTCGGGGAGCAGTACTTC. The J gene is TRBJ2-7, the V gene TRBV29-1; TRBD1 matches 9 bases. Germline assignment: CDR1 SQVTM and CDR2 ANQGSEA. Unmatched junction bases numbered 13, after V lost 6 bases and J lost 7 bases. The CDR3 is made up of 14 amino acids.

This rearrangement joins TRBV21-1 to TRBJ2-3; TRBD2 is the table's D call and was not checked against the DNA. TRBV21-1 is reported as a pseudogene. The CDR3 runs 22 residues. CDR3 coding DNA: TGTGCCAGCAGCAAAGGGGGGACTAGCGGGAGTCCGGATCTGCATAGCACAGATACGCAGTATTTT. Amino acid sequence: CASSKGGTSGSPDLHSTDTQYF.

A few counts support this clonotype. The chain has TRBV12-3 or TRBV12-4 and TRBJ2-3; 10 bases line up with TRBD1. This CDR3 region has 15 residues. Unmatched junction bases numbered 7, after V lost 5 bases and J lost 5 bases. CDR3 nucleotides: TGTGCCAGCAGTGAGGGACAGGGGAGAGGAGATACGCAGTATTTT. This sequence encodes CASSEGQGRGDTQYF.

The rearrangement uses TRBV5-1 and TRBJ2-1; a possible D gene is TRBD1 (5 bases). The germline V gene has CDR1 SGHRS and CDR2 YFSETQ. The CDR3 extends over 12 amino acids. Deletions cut 2 bases from V and 7 bases from J, with 7 bases between. CDR3 nucleotide sequence: TGCGCCAGCAGCTTCGGACAAAATGAGCAGTTCTTC. Its translation is CASSFGQNEQFF.

This clonotype was observed a handful of times. CDR3 nucleotide sequence: TGCGCCAGCAGCTTGCCGCAGGGGGCGACCGGGGAGCTGTTTTTT. It is translated as CASSLPQGATGELFF. V and J are TRBV5-1 and TRBJ2-2; 8 bases are shared with TRBD1. This CDR3 is built from 15 residues. Trimming took 1 base from V and 5 from J; bases not matched to a gene: 4. Germline CDR1 and CDR2: SGHRS and YFSETQ.

This clonotype has just a few counts. The chain joins TRBV12-3 or TRBV12-4 to TRBJ2-1; D call uncertain. The CDR3 is 13 amino acids. Trimming stripped 0 bases from V and 9 bases from J, with 9 bases between. CDR3 bases: TGTGCCAGCAGTTTAGCGCAAGCAGCTGAGCAGTTCTTC. This codes for CASSLAQAAEQFF.

This clonotype was counted a few times. The chain links TRBV7-2 to TRBJ2-7; 9 nucleotides match TRBD2. This CDR3 has 15 amino acids. In germline, CDR1 is SGHTA, CDR2 FQGNSA. The junction had 5 bases not matched to a gene; V was cut back by 5 bases and J by 0 bases. This CDR3 reads CASSLNSGSSYEQYF. The CDR3 DNA sequence: TGTGCCAGCAGCCTAAATAGCGGGAGCTCCTACGAGCAGTACTTC.

This clonotype was picked up a small number of times. This sequence joins TRBV30 and TRBJ2-2; D is undetermined. V was pared by 0 bases and J by 3 bases, with 11 bases between. The CDR3 contains 15 residues. In germline, CDR1 is GTSNPN, CDR2 SVGIG (reference sequence). CDR3: CAWSVRGAYTGELFF. CDR3 bases: TGTGCCTGGAGTGTACGTGGCGCCTACACCGGGGAGCTGTTTTTT.

The table lists this clonotype with a few counts. This rearrangement joins TRBV7-9 to TRBJ2-7, with a tentative D call TRBD2 (6 bases). This CDR3 spans 14 amino acids. Deletions cut 5 bases from V and 7 bases from J, with 18 bases between. CDR1 is SEHNR and CDR2 is FQNEAQ in the germline V gene (reference sequence). CDR3 bases: TGTGCCAGCAGCCCGGACGGCCCGGCGGGGGAGCAGTACTTC. Amino acid sequence: CASSPDGPAGEQYF.

This clonotype was picked up a small number of times. The CDR3 DNA reads as TGTGCCAGCAGCCTTGGTGGGGCGAGGAAGCAGTTCTTC. This encodes CASSLGGARKQFF. The V and J genes are TRBV12-3 or TRBV12-4 and TRBJ2-1; the D gene is possibly TRBD1 (5 bases). The CDR3 is 13 residues long. The germline V and J ends were trimmed by 6 bases and 11 bases, with 17 bases remaining between them.

The V call is TRBV28, the J call TRBJ2-1, with TRBD2 matching over 11 bases. From germline, CDR1 is MDHEN and CDR2 SYDVKM. J gave up 4 bases and V 6 bases, and 23 bases lay outside the gene matches. The CDR3 spans 21 residues. CDR3 loop: CASSSVAVQGGLAVRYNEQFF. Here the CDR3 DNA reads TGTGCCAGCAGCAGCGTCGCAGTTCAGGGGGGACTAGCGGTCCGATACAATGAGCAGTTCTTC.

The rearrangement joins TRBV28 to TRBJ2-5, with 7 bases matching TRBD2. The J segment lost 7 bases and the V segment lost 8 bases, leaving 16 bases of the junction unmatched. The CDR3 runs to 15 residues. The germline gives CDR1 MDHEN, CDR2 SYDVKM. Here the CDR3 DNA reads TGTGCCAGCGTTCACGCGGGGAGGGCCCTCGGGACCCAGTACTTC. It is translated as CASVHAGRALGTQYF.

This clonotype was detected only a few times. The chain combines TRBV12-3 or TRBV12-4 with TRBJ2-2, with D hard to call. With 6 bases removed from V and 5 bases from J, the gap between germline ends came to 10 bases. This CDR3 is 13 amino acids long. This chain's CDR3 is CASRQRGTGELFF. CDR3 nucleotide sequence: TGTGCCAGCAGGCAACGAGGAACCGGGGAGCTGTTTTTT.

This clonotype has a handful of counts. This chain links TRBV12-3 or TRBV12-4 with TRBJ2-2; the D gene is possibly TRBD1 (5 bases). The CDR3 spans 16 residues. V was clipped by 3 bases and J by 5 bases, with 16 bases between them. The CDR3 protein is CASSLGQWVRTGELFF. The CDR3 region has the DNA TGTGCCAGCAGTTTGGGGCAGTGGGTGCGGACCGGGGAGCTGTTTTTT.

DNA for the CDR3: TGTGCCAGCCGCCGGGAGGTCGGTGAGACCCAGTACTTC. Its translation is CASRREVGETQYF. The chain uses TRBV25-1 and TRBJ2-5; the match to TRBD2 covers 7 bases. Germline-derived CDR1 and CDR2 are MGHDK and SYGVNS. Germline trimming cut 8 bases from V and 5 bases from J; bases unmatched to any gene: 8. The CDR3 is made up of 13 amino acids.

This clonotype was seen a few times. The chain employs TRBV29-1 and TRBJ2-4; 7 bases agree with TRBD2. This CDR3 has 14 amino acids. Trimming took 4 bases from V and 8 from J; bases not matched to a gene: 11. Germline assignment: CDR1 SQVTM and CDR2 ANQGSEA. In nucleotides, the CDR3 is TGCAGCGTTGGTTGGGGGGGTGAAGGAGACATTCAGTACTTC. It is translated as CSVGWGGEGDIQYF.

The chain uses TRBV7-8 and TRBJ2-2; D assignment may be TRBD1 or TRBD2 (6 bases each). The CDR3 consists of 14 residues. The germline V gene has CDR1 SGHVS and CDR2 FQNEAQ. Trimming cost V 5 bases and J 7 bases, with 14 bases left between them. The CDR3 loop is CASSRGPRGGELFF. The DNA of the CDR3 is TGTGCCAGCAGCCGGGGGCCCCGCGGCGGGGAGCTGTTTTTT.

This clonotype was picked up a small number of times. The gene calls are TRBV5-1 and TRBJ2-7; TRBD2 agrees at 9 bases. Looked up from germline, CDR1 is SGHRS and CDR2 is YFSETQ. The trim removed 1 base at V and 7 bases at J, leaving 9 bases unmatched. The CDR3 runs to 15 residues. The DNA of the CDR3 is TGCGCCAGCAGCTTGATGATTAGCGGGAGTAGGGAGCAGTACTTC. Translation gives CASSLMISGSREQYF.

This rearrangement joins TRBV11-3 to TRBJ2-1; 7 bases fit TRBD2. The germline CDR1 and CDR2 sequences are SGHNT and YENEEA. V trimming: 3 bases; J trimming: 7 bases; junction bases outside the gene matches: 6. This CDR3 region has 14 residues. For the CDR3, the DNA is TGTGCCAGCAGCTTGGGGCGGGAGTGGAATGAGCAGTTCTTC. It is translated as CASSLGREWNEQFF.

The sample holds a few counts of this clonotype. The rearrangement links TRBV7-2 to TRBJ2-7; unclear D gene. This CDR3 contains 14 residues. V gave up 2 bases and J gave up 4 bases, with 12 bases separating them. Germline lookup yields CDR1 SGHTA and CDR2 FQGNSA. CDR3 sequence (DNA): TGTGCCAGCAGCTTAAGTTGGGGTCCATACGAGCAGTACTTC. Translation: CASSLSWGPYEQYF. Complete variable domain (other parts from reference TRBV7-2 and TRBJ2-7): GAGVSQSPSNKVTEKGKDVELRCDPISGHTALYWYRQSLGQGLEFLIYFQGNSAPDKSGLPSDRFSAERTGGSVSTLTIQRTQQEDSAVYLCASSLSWGPYEQYFGPGTRLTVT.

The V call is TRBV7-2, the J call TRBJ2-1; D call uncertain. The CDR3 spans 14 residues. The V end lost 1 base, the J end lost 3 bases, and 7 bases lay between the germline ends. Germline V gene sequence: CDR1 SGHTA, CDR2 FQGNSA. The CDR3 spells CASSLVVNYNEQFF. The CDR3 nucleotides read TGTGCCAGCAGCTTAGTTGTTAACTACAATGAGCAGTTCTTC. Complete variable domain (other parts from reference TRBV7-2 and TRBJ2-1): GAGVSQSPSNKVTEKGKDVELRCDPISGHTALYWYRQSLGQGLEFLIYFQGNSAPDKSGLPSDRFSAERTGGSVSTLTIQRTQQEDSAVYLCASSLVVNYNEQFFGPGTRLTVL.

The gene calls are TRBV30 and TRBJ2-5, with TRBD1 identical over 8 bases. Trimming cost V 2 bases and J 5 bases; bases outside gene matches: 13. In germline, CDR1 is GTSNPN, CDR2 SVGIG (reference sequence). The CDR3 covers 16 residues. This CDR3 is CAWSTNRGVATETQYF. The DNA of the CDR3 is TGTGCCTGGAGTACTAACAGGGGGGTTGCAACGGAGACCCAGTACTTC.

This clonotype occurred a few times. The chain recombines TRBV7-2 with TRBJ2-7; 7 bases match TRBD2. The CDR3 sequence is 14 residues long. V dropped 3 bases and J dropped 2; count of bases not matched to a gene: 4. CDR1 and CDR2 from the germline V gene are SGHTA and FQGNSA. CDR3 sequence (DNA): TGTGCCAGCAGCTTCCAGGCGGGGGCCTACGAGCAGTACTTC. Protein sequence: CASSFQAGAYEQYF.

This clonotype was counted between two and nine times. The chain carries TRBV12-3 or TRBV12-4 and TRBJ2-4, with a weak D call TRBD1 (5 bases). The CDR3 runs to 12 residues. Trimming took off 2 bases at V and 10 bases at J, with 9 bases between the two ends. The CDR3 loop is CASSLQGVIQYF. CDR3 nucleotide sequence: TGTGCCAGCAGTTTACAGGGTGTAATTCAGTACTTC.

V gene TRBV21-1 combines with J gene TRBJ2-4. TRBV21-1 is assigned pseudogene status. This CDR3 contains 17 residues. Written as DNA, the CDR3 is TGTGCCAGCAGCAGGAGTATGAATGGTAAAGCCAAAAACATTCAGTACTTC. Amino acid sequence: CASSRSMNGKAKNIQYF.

The V gene is TRBV10-3, the J gene TRBJ2-3; 9 bases map to TRBD2. V trimming: 7 bases; J trimming: 4 bases; junction bases outside the gene matches: 21. Germline CDR1 ENHRY, CDR2 SYGVKD. The CDR3 spans 19 residues. The CDR3 DNA reads TGTGCCATCACCCCGGGGGCGGGAGGGTCCCTGAGAGCCCCAGATACGCAGTATTTT. It codes for CAITPGAGGSLRAPDTQYF.